This T cell receptor beta chain was identified in a study of technical replicates of blood from several donors. Germline CDR1 and CDR2: LNHNV and YYDKDF (reference sequence). V was pared by 5 bases and J by 0 bases, with 11 bases between. The CDR3 loop spans 14 amino acids. Clones were sequenced by immunoSEQ multiplex PCR, and TCRdb holds only the in-frame ones, with some missing. The sample carries roughly 79,000 clones, approximately 75% recorded once. Sequencing input: PBMCs. The source of this sequence is a human donor in good health. Some clones in this sample may be carry-over from other donors' samples. The chain employs TRBV15 and TRBJ2-7; unclear D gene. In DNA form, the CDR3 reads TGTGCCACCAGCCCGATGTGGAGCTCCTACGAGCAGTACTTC. Translating it yields CATSPMWSSYEQYF.